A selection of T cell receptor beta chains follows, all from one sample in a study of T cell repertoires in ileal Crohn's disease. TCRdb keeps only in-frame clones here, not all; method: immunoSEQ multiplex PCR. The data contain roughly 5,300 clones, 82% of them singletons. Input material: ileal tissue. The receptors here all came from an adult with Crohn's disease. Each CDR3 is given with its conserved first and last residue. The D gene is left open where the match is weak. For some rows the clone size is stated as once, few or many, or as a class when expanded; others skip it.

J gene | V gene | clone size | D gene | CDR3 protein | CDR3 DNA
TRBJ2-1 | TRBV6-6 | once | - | CASTSGRVSTNEQFF | TGTGCCAGCACCTCTGGTCGGGTTTCTACAAATGAGCAGTTCTTC
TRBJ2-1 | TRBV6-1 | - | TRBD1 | CASSRDGTVIFF | TGTGCCAGCAGCCGAGACGGGACAGTGATCTTCTTC
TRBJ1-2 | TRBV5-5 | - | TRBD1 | CASSLSTGTIYGYTF | TGTGCCAGCAGCTTGTCGACAGGGACCATCTATGGCTACACCTTC
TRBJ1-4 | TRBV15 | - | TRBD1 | CATSREGQENEKLFF | TGTGCCACCAGCAGGGAGGGACAGGAAAATGAAAAACTGTTTTTT
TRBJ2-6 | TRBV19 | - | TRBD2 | CASSPGFGTSPDGANVLTF | TGTGCCAGTAGTCCAGGGTTCGGGACTAGTCCGGACGGGGCCAACGTCCTGACTTTC
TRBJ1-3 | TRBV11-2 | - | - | CASSFDGPSGNTIYF | TGTGCCAGCAGCTTCGACGGACCCTCTGGAAACACCATATATTTT
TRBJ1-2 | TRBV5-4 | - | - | CASSPDSGGAYGYTF | TGTGCCAGCAGCCCTGACAGCGGGGGTGCCTATGGCTACACCTTC
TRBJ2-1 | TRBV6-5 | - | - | CAISGDDNEQFF | TGTGCCATCAGTGGAGACGACAATGAGCAGTTCTTC
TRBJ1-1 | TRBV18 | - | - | CASSEQPSGGTEAFF | TGTGCCAGCTCTGAACAACCAAGCGGAGGCACTGAAGCTTTCTTT
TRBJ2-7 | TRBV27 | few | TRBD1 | CATVPISGQASQQYF | TGTGCCACCGTACCTATAAGTGGACAGGCGTCGCAGCAGTACTTC
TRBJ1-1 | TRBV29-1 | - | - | CSVDRGNTEAFF | TGCAGCGTTGATAGGGGGAACACTGAAGCTTTCTTT
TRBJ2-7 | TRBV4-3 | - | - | CASSQGPHRAYDGMSSYEQYF | TGCGCCAGCAGCCAAGGTCCCCACAGGGCATATGACGGGATGAGCTCCTACGAGCAGTACTTC
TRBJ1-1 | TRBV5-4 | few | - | CASTPQKGLNTEAFF | TGTGCCAGCACCCCCCAAAAAGGATTGAACACTGAAGCTTTCTTT
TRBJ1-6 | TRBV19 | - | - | CASGKGARKLSYNSPLHF | TGTGCCAGTGGGAAGGGAGCACGAAAGCTCTCCTATAATTCACCCCTCCACTTT
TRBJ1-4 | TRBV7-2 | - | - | CASSSRHRGGTNEKLFF | TGTGCCAGCAGCTCGCGCCATCGGGGGGGAACTAATGAAAAACTGTTTTTT
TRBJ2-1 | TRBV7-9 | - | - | CASSFPRENNEQFF | TGTGCCAGCAGCTTCCCCCGGGAAAACAATGAGCAGTTCTTC
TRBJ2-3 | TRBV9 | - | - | CASSAVGSRDTQYF | TGTGCCAGCAGCGCGGTAGGCTCCCGAGATACGCAGTATTTT
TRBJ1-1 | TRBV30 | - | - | CAWSVRAGNTEAFF | TGTGCCTGGAGCGTACGTGCGGGGAACACTGAAGCTTTCTTT
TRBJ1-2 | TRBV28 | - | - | CASSLRQVYGYTF | TGTGCCAGCAGTTTAAGACAGGTCTATGGCTACACCTTC
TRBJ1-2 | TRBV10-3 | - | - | CAITPVVNYGYTF | TGTGCCATAACCCCGGTAGTAAACTATGGCTACACCTTC
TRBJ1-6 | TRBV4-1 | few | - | CASSQDMIYNSPLHF | TGCGCCAGCAGCCAAGATATGATATATAATTCACCCCTCCACTTT
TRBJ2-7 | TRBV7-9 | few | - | CASSSSRAAYEQYF | TGTGCCAGCAGCTCTTCCAGGGCCGCCTACGAGCAGTACTTC
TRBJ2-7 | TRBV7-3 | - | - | CASSLGQGTSYEQYF | TGTGCCAGCAGCTTGGGCCAGGGGACTTCCTACGAGCAGTACTTC
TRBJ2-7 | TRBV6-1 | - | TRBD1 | CASRGPNRGLYEQYF | TGTGCCAGCAGGGGCCCAAACAGGGGGCTGTACGAGCAGTACTTC